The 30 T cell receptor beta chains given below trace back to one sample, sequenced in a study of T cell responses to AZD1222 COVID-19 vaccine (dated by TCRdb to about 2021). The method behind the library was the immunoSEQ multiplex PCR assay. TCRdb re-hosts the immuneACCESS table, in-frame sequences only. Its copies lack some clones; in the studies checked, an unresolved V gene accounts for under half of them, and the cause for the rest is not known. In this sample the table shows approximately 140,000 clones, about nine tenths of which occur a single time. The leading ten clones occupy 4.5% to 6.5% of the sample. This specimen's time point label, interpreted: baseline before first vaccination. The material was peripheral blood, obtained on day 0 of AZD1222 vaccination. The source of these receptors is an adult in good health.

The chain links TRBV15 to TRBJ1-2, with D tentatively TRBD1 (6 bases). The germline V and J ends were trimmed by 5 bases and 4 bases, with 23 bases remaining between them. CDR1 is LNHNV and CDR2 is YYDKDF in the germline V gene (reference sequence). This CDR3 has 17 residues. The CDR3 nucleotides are TGTGCCACCAGCCCCAGACCCATTTCGGCAGGGGCCTATGGCTACACCTTC. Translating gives CATSPRPISAGAYGYTF.

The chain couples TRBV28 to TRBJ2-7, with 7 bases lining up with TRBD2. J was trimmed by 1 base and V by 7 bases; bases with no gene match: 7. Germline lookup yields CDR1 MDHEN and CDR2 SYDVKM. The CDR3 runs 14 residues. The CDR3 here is CASTTSGESYEQYF. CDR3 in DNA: TGTGCCAGCACCACCAGCGGGGAATCCTACGAGCAGTACTTC.

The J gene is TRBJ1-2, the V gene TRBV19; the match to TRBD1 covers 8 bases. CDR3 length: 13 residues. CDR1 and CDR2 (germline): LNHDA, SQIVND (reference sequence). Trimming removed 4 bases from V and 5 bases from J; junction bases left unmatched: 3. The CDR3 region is CASSRGQGYGYTF. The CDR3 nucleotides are TGTGCCAGTAGTAGAGGACAGGGTTATGGCTACACCTTC.

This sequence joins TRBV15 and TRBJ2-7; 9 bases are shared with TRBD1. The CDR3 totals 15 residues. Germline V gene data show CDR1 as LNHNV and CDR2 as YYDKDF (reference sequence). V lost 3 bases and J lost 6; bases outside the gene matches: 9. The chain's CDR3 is CATSRAPGQGFEQYF. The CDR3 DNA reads TGTGCCACCAGCAGGGCCCCGGGACAGGGTTTCGAGCAGTACTTC.

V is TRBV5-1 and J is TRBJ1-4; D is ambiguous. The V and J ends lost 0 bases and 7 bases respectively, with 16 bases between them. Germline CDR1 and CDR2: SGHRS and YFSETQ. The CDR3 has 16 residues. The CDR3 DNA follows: TGCGCCAGCAGCTTGGAAGCGGTAGCAGGCAGTGAAAAACTGTTTTTT. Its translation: CASSLEAVAGSEKLFF.

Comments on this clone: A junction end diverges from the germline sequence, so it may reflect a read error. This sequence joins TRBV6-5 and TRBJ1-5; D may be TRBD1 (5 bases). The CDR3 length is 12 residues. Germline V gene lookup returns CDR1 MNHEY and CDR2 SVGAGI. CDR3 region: CASRGGDQPQHF. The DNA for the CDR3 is TGTGCCAGCAGGGGAGGGGATCAACCCCAGCATTTT.

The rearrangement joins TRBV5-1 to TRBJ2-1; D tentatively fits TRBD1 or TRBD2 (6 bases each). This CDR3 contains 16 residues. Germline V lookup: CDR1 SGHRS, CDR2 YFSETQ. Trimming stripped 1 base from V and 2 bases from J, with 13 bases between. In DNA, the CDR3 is TGCGCCAGCAGCTTGTTGGGGGGCTTGACCTACAATGAGCAGTTCTTC. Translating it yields CASSLLGGLTYNEQFF.

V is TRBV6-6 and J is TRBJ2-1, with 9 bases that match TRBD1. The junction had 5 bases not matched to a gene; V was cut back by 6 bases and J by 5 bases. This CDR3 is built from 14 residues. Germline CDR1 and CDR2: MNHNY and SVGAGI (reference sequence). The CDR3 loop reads CASRGQGSNNEQFF. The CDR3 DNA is TGTGCCAGCAGGGGACAGGGCTCTAACAATGAGCAGTTCTTC.

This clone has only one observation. The CDR3 protein is CASSENWKISNYGYTF. CDR3 nucleotide sequence: TGTGCCAGCAGTGAAAATTGGAAGATCTCTAACTATGGCTACACCTTC. The chain is built from TRBV6-1 and TRBJ1-2; D call uncertain. CDR1 is MNHNS and CDR2 is SASEGT in the germline V gene. The CDR3 covers 16 residues. Deletions cut 2 bases from V and 0 bases from J, with 13 bases between.

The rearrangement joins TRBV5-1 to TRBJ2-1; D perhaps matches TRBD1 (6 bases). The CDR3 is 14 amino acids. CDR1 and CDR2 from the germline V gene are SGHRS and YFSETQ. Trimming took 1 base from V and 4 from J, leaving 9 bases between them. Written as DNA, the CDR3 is TGCGCCAGCAGCTTGACAGGGCTTTACAATGAGCAGTTCTTC. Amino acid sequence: CASSLTGLYNEQFF.

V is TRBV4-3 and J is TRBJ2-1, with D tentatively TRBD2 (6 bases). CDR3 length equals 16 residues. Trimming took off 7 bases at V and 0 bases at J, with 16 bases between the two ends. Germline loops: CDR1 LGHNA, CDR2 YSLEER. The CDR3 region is CASTFRAGHSYNEQFF. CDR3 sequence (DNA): TGCGCCAGCACCTTCCGAGCGGGCCACTCCTACAATGAGCAGTTCTTC.

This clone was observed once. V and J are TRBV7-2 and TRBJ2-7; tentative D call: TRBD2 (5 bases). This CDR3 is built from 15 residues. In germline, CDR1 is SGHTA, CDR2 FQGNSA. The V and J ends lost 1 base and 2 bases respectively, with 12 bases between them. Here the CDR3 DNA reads TGTGCCAGCAGCTTAGTTTTCCGGGAAGCCTACGAGCAGTACTTC. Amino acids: CASSLVFREAYEQYF.

This CDR3 is CASSLDPGTEAFF. CDR3 nucleotides: TGTGCCAGCAGCTTAGACCCCGGGACTGAAGCTTTCTTT. The chain couples TRBV13 to TRBJ1-1, with D uncertain. V dropped 1 base and J dropped 5 bases, with 8 bases sitting between them. The CDR3 length is 13 residues. The germline V gene has CDR1 PRHDT and CDR2 FYEKMQ (reference sequence).

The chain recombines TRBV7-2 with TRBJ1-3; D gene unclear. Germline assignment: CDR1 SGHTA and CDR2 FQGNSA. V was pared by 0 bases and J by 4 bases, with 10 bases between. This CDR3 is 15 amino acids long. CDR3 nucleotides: TGTGCCAGCAGCTTAGCGCTCGGGATCGGAAACACCATATATTTT. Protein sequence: CASSLALGIGNTIYF.

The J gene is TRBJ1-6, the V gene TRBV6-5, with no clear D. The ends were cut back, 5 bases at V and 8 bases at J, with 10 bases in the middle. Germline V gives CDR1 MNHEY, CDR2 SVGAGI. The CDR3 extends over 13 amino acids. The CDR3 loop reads CASSNLVDSPLHF. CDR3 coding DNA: TGTGCCAGCAGTAATCTGGTAGATTCACCCCTCCACTTT.

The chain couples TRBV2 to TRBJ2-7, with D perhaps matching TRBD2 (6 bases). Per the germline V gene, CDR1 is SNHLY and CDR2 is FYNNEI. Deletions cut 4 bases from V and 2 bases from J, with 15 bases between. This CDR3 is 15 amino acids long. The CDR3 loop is CASSGGFSGAYEQYF. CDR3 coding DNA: TGTGCCAGCAGTGGGGGCTTTAGCGGAGCCTACGAGCAGTACTTC.

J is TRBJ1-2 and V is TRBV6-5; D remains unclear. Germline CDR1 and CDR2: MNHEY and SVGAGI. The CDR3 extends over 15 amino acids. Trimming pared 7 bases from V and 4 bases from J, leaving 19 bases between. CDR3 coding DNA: TGTGCCAGCAACCGAGAGAGCACGGGCTCCTATGGCTACACCTTC. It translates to CASNRESTGSYGYTF.

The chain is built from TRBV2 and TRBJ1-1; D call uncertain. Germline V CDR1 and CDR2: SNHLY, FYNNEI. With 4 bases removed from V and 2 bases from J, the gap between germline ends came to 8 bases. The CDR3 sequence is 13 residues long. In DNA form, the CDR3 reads TGTGCCAGCAGTGCCGAATCTAACACTGAAGCTTTCTTT. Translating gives CASSAESNTEAFF.

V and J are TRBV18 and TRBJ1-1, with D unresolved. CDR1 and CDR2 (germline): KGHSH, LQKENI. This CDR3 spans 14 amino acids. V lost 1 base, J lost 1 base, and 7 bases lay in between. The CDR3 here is CASSPQWGNTEAFF. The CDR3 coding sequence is TGTGCCAGCTCACCACAGTGGGGGAACACTGAAGCTTTCTTT.

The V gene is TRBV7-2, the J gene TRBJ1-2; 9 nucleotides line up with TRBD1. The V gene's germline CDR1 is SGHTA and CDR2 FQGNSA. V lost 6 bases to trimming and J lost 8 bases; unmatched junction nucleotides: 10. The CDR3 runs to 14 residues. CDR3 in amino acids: CASSPRDREGGYTF. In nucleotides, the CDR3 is TGTGCCAGCAGTCCCCGGGACAGGGAGGGGGGCTACACCTTC. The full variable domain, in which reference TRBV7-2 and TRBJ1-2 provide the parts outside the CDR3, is GAGVSQSPSNKVTEKGKDVELRCDPISGHTALYWYRQSLGQGLEFLIYFQGNSAPDKSGLPSDRFSAERTGGSVSTLTIQRTQQEDSAVYLCASSPRDREGGYTFGSGTRLTVV.

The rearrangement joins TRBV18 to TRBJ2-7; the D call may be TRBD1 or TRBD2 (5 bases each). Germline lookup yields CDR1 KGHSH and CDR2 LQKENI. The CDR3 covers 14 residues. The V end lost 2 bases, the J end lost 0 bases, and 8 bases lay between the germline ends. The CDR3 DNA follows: TGTGCCAGCTCACCAGGGGGTCCCTCCTACGAGCAGTACTTC. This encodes CASSPGGPSYEQYF.

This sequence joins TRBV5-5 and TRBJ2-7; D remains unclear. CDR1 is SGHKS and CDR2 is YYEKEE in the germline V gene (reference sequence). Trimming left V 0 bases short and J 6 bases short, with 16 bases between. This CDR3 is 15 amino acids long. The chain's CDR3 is CASSLGAARTGEQYF. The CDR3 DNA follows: TGTGCCAGCAGCTTGGGCGCGGCTAGGACGGGCGAGCAGTACTTC.

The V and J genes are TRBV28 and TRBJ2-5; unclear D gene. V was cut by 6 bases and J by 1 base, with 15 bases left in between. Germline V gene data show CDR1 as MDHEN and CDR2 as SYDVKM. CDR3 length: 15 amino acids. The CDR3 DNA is TGTGCCAGCAGCTCGGATAATTCGCTCCAAGAGACCCAGTACTTC. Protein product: CASSSDNSLQETQYF. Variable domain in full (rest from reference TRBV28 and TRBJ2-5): DVKVTQSSRYLVKRTGEKVFLECVQDMDHENMFWYRQDPGLGLRLIYFSYDVKMKEKGDIPEGYSVSREKKERFSLILESASTNQTSMYLCASSSDNSLQETQYFGPGTRLLVL.

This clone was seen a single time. The CDR3: CATSEQGYSPNTGELFF. The CDR3 DNA reads TGTGCCACCAGTGAACAGGGATATTCCCCGAACACCGGGGAGCTGTTTTTT. This rearrangement joins TRBV24-1 to TRBJ2-2; maybe TRBD1 (6 bases). Deletions cut 4 bases from V and 0 bases from J, with 14 bases between. CDR1 is KGHDR and CDR2 is SFDVKD in the germline V gene. This CDR3 has 17 residues.

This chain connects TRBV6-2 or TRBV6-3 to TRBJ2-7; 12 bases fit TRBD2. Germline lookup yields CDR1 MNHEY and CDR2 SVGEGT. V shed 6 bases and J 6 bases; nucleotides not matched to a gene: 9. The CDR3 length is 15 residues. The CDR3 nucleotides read TGTGCCAGCAGCCGAACACTAGCGGGAGGCCTCGAGCAGTACTTC. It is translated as CASSRTLAGGLEQYF.

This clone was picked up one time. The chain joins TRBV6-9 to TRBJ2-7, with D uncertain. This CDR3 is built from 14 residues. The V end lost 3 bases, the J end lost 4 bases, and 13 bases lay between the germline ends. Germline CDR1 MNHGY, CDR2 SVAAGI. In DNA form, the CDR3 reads TGTGCCAGCAGTTACCCGACGACAAGATACGAGCAGTACTTC. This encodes CASSYPTTRYEQYF.

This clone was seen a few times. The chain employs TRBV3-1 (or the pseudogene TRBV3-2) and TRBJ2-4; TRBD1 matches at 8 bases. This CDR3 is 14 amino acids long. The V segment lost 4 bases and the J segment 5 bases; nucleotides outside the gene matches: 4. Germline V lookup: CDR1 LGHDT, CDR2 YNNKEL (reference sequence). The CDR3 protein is CASSPPDRENIQYF. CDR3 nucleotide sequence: TGTGCCAGCAGCCCCCCGGACAGGGAAAACATTCAGTACTTC.

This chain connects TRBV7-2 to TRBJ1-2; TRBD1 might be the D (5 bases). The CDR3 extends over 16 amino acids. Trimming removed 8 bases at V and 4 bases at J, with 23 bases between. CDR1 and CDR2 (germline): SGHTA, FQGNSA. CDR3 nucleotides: TGTGCCAGCCGACCTCAAGGGCTGGGGACCCTCTATGGCTACACCTTC. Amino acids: CASRPQGLGTLYGYTF.

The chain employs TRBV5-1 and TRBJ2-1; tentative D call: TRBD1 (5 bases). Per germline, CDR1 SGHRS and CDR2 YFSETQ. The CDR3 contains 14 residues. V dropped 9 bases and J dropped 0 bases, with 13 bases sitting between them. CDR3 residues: CATRDSPSYNEQFF. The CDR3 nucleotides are TGCGCCACCAGAGACAGCCCCTCCTACAATGAGCAGTTCTTC. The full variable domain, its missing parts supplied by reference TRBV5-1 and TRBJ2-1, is KAGVTQTPRYLIKTRGQQVTLSCSPISGHRSVSWYQQTPGQGLQFLFEYFSETQRNKGNFPGRFSGRQFSNSRSEMNVSTLELGDSALYLCATRDSPSYNEQFFGPGTRLTVL.

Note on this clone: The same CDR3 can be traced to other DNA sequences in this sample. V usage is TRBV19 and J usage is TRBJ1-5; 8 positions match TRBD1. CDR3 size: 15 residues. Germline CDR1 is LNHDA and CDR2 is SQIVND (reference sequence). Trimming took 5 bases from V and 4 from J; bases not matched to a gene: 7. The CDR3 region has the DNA TGTGCCAGTAGTCTTGACAGGGGAGGAAATCAGCCCCAGCATTTT. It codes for CASSLDRGGNQPQHF.